This entry features one TCR beta chain sequence. Its antigen is still unknown. Naive CD4 T cells, CD45RO-negative and CD62L-positive, were flow-sorted from PBMCs. The record originates from a study of human versus mouse CDR3 diversity and MHC coevolution. Study information: Between roughly 5.5 x 10^6 and 1.6 x 10^7 valid reads came from each sample. Study-wide results and limits: Most of the three human donors had the lowest clonal inequality. iCHAO1 estimated the human TCR beta repertoire at around 1.5 million clonotypes.

Measured with immunoSEQ multiplex PCR; TCRdb has only the in-frame clones, and not every one. This table has over 60,000 clones, around 90% appearing once. The CDR3 extends over 14 amino acids. Germline V gene lookup returns CDR1 SGHVS and CDR2 FQNEAQ. Losses at the gene ends were 4 bases for V and 1 base for J; bases not matched to a gene: 2. The receptor was isolated from a person aged 25 to 69 in good health. The rearrangement uses TRBV7-8 and TRBJ1-2, with 8 bases fitting TRBD1. The sample taken for sequencing was naive CD4+ T cells from blood. Noted subset: CD45RO-negative CD62L-positive naive CD4 T cells. The CDR3 nucleotides are TGTGCCAGCAGCTCGGGACAGGTTAACTATGGCTACACCTTC. Its protein is CASSSGQVNYGYTF. The whole variable domain, remainder taken from reference TRBV7-8 and TRBJ1-2, is GAGVSQSPRYKVAKRGQDVALRCDPISGHVSLFWYQQALGQGPEFLTYFQNEAQLDKSGLPSDRFFAERPEGSVSTLKIQRTQQEDSAVYLCASSSGQVNYGYTFGSGTRLTVV.